This entry lists 7 T cell receptor beta chains sequenced from one sample in a study of post-analysis software for immune sequencing data. Whole-study results and caveats: Roughly five TRBV segments appeared more often in patients than in controls, and TRBV5-6, TRBV5-1 and TRBV20-1 were among these.

Unique molecular identifiers had been added to the TCR beta cDNA libraries. TCRdb re-derived calls from the PCR reads in MiXCR, one entry per CDR3 protein. The sample shows approximately 770,000 distinct CDR3 sequences, around 45% of them seen only once. Antigen specificity for these receptors is unknown. Sequencing used blood. These receptors came from a girl aged 5 to 17 with multiple sclerosis.

The chain links TRBV10-3 to TRBJ2-6; TRBD1 matches 7 bases. This CDR3 is 16 amino acids long. Germline V gene sequence: CDR1 ENHRY, CDR2 SYGVKD. After removal of 6 bases from V and 0 bases from J, the junction contained 5 bases not matched to a gene. The CDR3 DNA reads as TGTGCCATCAGCCCGACAGGGAACTCTGGGGCCAACGTCCTGACTTTC. Protein: CAISPTGNSGANVLTF.

This clonotype was counted only a few times. This chain links TRBV7-8 with TRBJ1-2; no reliable D call. The ends were cut back, 1 base at V and 6 bases at J, with 9 bases in the middle. There are 13 residues in the CDR3. Germline V lookup: CDR1 SGHVS, CDR2 FQNEAQ. The CDR3 DNA follows: TGTGCCAGCAGCTTAGTGCGTGCGAATGGCTACACCTTC. Amino acids: CASSLVRANGYTF.

This clonotype is termed medium-sized (0.01 to 0.1%). This rearrangement joins TRBV15 to TRBJ2-5; no firm D call. Germline loops: CDR1 LNHNV, CDR2 YYDKDF (reference sequence). CDR3 size: 13 residues. The V and J ends lost 5 bases and 5 bases respectively, with 12 bases between them. CDR3 nucleotides: TGTGCCACCAGCTCAACGGGTGGGGAGACCCAGTACTTC. Residues: CATSSTGGETQYF.

This clonotype has just a few counts. V usage is TRBV6-2 or TRBV6-3 and J usage is TRBJ2-7; no definite D call. Germline V gives CDR1 MNHEY, CDR2 SVGEGT. CDR3 size: 13 residues. The V end lost 0 bases, the J end lost 6 bases, and 9 bases lay between the germline ends. The CDR3 coding sequence is TGTGCCAGCAGTTACTCAATCTCCATCGAGCAGTACTTC. Translated, it gives CASSYSISIEQYF.

CDR3 sequence: CAISERRERTDTQYF. CDR3 in DNA: TGTGCCATCAGTGAAAGGCGGGAGCGGACAGATACGCAGTATTTT. The chain has TRBV10-3 and TRBJ2-3; the match to TRBD2 covers 7 bases. Trimming took 3 bases from V and 3 from J; bases not matched to a gene: 6. CDR1 is ENHRY and CDR2 is SYGVKD in the germline V gene. This CDR3 comprises 15 residues.

This sequence joins TRBV6-6 and TRBJ1-1; D remains ambiguous. CDR1 is MNHNY and CDR2 is SVGAGI in the germline V gene (reference sequence). The CDR3 is 12 amino acids. V was shortened by 6 bases and J by 11 bases, with 16 bases between the two germline ends. The CDR3 protein is CASSPAAGLAFF. CDR3 DNA sequence: TGTGCCAGCAGCCCCGCTGCAGGACTGGCTTTCTTT.

The chain has TRBV7-9 and TRBJ2-1, with D hard to call. V was pared by 3 bases and J by 5 bases, with 5 bases between. This CDR3 is 12 amino acids long. Germline-derived CDR1 and CDR2 are SEHNR and FQNEAQ (reference sequence). DNA for the CDR3: TGTGCCAGCAGCTTTCCTCACAATGAGCAGTTCTTC. Translating gives CASSFPHNEQFF.